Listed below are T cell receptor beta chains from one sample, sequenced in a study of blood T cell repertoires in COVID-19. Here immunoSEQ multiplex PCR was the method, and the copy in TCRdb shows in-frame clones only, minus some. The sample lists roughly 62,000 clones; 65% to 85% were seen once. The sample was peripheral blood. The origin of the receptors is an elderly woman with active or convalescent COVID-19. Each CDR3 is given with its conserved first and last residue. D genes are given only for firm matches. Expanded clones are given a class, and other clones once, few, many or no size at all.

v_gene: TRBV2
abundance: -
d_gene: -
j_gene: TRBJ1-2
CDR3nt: TGTGCCAGCAGTGAACCCTCCTATGGCTACACCTTC
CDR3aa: CASSEPSYGYTF

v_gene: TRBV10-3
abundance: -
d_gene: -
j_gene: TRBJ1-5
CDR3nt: TGTGCCGCCTCACGACAGGAGGATCAGCCCCAGCATTTT
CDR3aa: CAASRQEDQPQHF

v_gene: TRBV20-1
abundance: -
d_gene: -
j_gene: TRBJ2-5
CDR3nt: TGCAGTGCTAGGAGCACGACAGGGACTCACTTC
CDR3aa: CSARSTTGTHF

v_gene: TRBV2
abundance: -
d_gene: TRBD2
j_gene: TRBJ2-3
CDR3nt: TGTGCCAGCAGTGAAATGGCGGGGGGGTACGATACGCAGTATTTT
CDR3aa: CASSEMAGGYDTQYF

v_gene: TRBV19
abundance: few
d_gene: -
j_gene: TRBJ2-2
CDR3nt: TGTGCCAGTAGTATTCTGGGCCGAGATACCGGGGAGCTGTTTTTT
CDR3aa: CASSILGRDTGELFF

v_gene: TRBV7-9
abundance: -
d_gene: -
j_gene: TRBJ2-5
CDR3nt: TGTGCCAGCAGCTTAAACAGGGCAGGGGTGGAGACCCAGTACTTC
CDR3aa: CASSLNRAGVETQYF

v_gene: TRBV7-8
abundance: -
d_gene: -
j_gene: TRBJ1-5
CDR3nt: TGTGCCAGCAGCTGGGATTACGGAGGTAGCAATCAGCCCCAGCATTTT
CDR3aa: CASSWDYGGSNQPQHF

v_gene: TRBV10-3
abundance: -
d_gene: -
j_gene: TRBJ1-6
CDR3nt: TGTGCCACGAAGGGGTGGTCGAATTCACCCCTCCACTTT
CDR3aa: CATKGWSNSPLHF

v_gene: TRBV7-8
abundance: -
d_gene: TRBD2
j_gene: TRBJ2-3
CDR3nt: TGTGCCAGCAGCTTAAATAGACTAGCGGGGGGTGTAACAGATACGCAGTATTTT
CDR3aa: CASSLNRLAGGVTDTQYF

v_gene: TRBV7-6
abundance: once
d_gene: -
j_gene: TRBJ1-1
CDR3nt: TGTGCCAGCAGCTTAACGGGCACTGAAGCTTTCTTT
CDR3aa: CASSLTGTEAFF

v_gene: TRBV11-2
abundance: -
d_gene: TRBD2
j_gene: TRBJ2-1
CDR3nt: TGTGCCAGCAGCCCCCAGCTAGCGGGGCCCTACAATGAGCAGTTCTTC
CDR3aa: CASSPQLAGPYNEQFF

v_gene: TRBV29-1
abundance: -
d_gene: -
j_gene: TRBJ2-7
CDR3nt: TGCAGCGTAGGGGTGGGTGGCGAGCAGTACTTC
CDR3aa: CSVGVGGEQYF

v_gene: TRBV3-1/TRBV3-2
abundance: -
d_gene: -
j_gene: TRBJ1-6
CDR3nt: TGTGCCAGCAGCCTCGGGACACATAATTCACCCCTCCACTTT
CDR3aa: CASSLGTHNSPLHF

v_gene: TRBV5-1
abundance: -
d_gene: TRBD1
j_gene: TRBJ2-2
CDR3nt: TGCGCCAGCAGCTCCCGACAGGGGGCGGTCGGGGAGCTGTTTTTT
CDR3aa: CASSSRQGAVGELFF

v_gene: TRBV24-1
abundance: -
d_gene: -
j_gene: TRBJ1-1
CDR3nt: TGTGCCACCCCCTCGTTAGCTGAAGCTTTCTTT
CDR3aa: CATPSLAEAFF

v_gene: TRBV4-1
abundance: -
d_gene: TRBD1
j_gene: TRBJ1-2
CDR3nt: TGCGCCAGCAGCCAAGATAGGGAACAGGGGGCGCGACTATATGGCTACACCTTC
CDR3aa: CASSQDREQGARLYGYTF